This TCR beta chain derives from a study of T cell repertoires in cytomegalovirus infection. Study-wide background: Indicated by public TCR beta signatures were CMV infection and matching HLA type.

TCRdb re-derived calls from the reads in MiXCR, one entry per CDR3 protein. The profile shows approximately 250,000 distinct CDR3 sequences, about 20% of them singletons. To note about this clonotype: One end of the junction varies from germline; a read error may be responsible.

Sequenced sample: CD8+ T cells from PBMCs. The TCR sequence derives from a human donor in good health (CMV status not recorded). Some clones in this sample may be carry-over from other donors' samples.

CDR3 DNA: TGTGCCAGCACCCTGGTAGCGGGGGCCTTAGGCGACAATGGGCAGTTCTTC. It is translated as CASTLVAGALGDNGQFF. V and J are TRBV6-5 and TRBJ2-1, with 9 bases identical to TRBD2. This CDR3 comprises 17 residues. Looked up from germline, CDR1 is MNHEY and CDR2 is SVGAGI.